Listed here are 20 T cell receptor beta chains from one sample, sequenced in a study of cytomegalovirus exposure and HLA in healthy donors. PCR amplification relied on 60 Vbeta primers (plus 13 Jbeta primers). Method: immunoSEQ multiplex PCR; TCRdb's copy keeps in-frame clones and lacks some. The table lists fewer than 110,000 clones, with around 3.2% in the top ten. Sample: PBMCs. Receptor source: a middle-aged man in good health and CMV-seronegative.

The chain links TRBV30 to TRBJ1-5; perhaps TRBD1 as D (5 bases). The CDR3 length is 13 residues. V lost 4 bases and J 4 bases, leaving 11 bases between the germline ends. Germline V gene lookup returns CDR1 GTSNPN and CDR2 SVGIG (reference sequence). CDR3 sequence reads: CAWTYGQNQPQHF. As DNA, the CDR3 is TGTGCCTGGACGTATGGACAAAATCAGCCCCAGCATTTT. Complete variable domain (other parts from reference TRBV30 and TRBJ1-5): SQTIHQWPATLVQPVGSPLSLECTVEGTSNPNLYWYRQAAGRGLQLLFYSVGIGQISSEVPQNLSASRPQDRQFILSSKKLLLSDSGFYLCAWTYGQNQPQHFGDGTRLSIL.

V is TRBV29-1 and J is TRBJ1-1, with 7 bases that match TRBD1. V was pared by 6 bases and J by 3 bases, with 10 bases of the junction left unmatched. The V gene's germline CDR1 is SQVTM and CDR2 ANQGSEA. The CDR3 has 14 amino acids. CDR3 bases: TGCAGCGTAAAGACAGGGAATGGGTACACTGAAGCTTTCTTT. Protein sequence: CSVKTGNGYTEAFF.

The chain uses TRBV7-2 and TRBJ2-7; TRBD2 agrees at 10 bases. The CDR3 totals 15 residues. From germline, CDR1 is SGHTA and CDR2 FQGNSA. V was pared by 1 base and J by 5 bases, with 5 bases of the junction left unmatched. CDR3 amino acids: CASSLVLAGVNEQYF. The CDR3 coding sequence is TGTGCCAGCAGCTTAGTCCTAGCGGGAGTTAACGAGCAGTACTTC.

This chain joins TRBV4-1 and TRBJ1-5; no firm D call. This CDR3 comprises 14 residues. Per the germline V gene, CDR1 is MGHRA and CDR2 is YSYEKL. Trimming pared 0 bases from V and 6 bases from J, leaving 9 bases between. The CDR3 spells CASSQEGRSQPQHF. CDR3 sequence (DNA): TGCGCCAGCAGCCAAGAAGGAAGGAGTCAGCCCCAGCATTTT.

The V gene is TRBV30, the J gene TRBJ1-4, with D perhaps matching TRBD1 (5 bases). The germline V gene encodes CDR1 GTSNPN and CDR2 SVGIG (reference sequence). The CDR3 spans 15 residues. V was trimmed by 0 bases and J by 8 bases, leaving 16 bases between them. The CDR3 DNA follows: TGTGCCTGGAGTGTACCTGGCAGGGAGGGAGAAAAACTGTTTTTT. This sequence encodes CAWSVPGREGEKLFF.

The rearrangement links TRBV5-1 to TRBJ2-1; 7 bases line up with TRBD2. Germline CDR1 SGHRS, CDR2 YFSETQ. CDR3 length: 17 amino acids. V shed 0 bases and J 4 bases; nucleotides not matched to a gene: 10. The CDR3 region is CASSLAGYERGYNEQFF. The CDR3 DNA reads TGCGCCAGCAGCTTGGCAGGTTACGAGCGGGGTTACAATGAGCAGTTCTTC.

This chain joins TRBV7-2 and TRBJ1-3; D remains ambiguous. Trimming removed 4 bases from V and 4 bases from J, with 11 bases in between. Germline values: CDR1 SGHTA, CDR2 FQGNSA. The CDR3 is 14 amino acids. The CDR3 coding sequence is TGTGCCAGCAGCTCACGTGGAGCGGGAAACACCATATATTTT. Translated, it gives CASSSRGAGNTIYF.

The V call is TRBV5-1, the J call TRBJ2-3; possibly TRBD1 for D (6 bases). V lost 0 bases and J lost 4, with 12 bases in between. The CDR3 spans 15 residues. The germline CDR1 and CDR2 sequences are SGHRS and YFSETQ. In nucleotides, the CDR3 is TGCGCCAGCAGCTTGGCCGAGGGACAATCAGATACGCAGTATTTT. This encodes CASSLAEGQSDTQYF.

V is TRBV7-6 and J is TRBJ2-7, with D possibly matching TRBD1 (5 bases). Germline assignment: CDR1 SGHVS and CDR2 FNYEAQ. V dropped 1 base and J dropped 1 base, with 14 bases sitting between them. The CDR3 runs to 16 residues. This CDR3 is CASSLGSQGGSYEQYF. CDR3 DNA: TGTGCCAGCAGCTTAGGAAGCCAGGGTGGGTCCTACGAGCAGTACTTC.

This CDR3 is CASSFRLAGQETQYF. CDR3 bases: TGCGCCAGCAGCTTCCGACTAGCGGGACAAGAGACCCAGTACTTC. The gene calls are TRBV4-1 and TRBJ2-5; TRBD2 aligns across 11 bases. CDR3 length: 15 amino acids. CDR1 MGHRA and CDR2 YSYEKL come from the germline V gene. V shed 5 bases, J shed 2 bases, and the junction held 4 bases outside the gene matches.

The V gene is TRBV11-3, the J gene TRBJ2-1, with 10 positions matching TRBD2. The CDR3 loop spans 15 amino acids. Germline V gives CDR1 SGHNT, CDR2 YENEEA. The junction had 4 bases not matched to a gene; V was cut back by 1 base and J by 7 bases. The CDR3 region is CASSLVGTSANEQFF. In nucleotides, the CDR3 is TGTGCCAGCAGCTTAGTCGGGACTAGCGCAAATGAGCAGTTCTTC.

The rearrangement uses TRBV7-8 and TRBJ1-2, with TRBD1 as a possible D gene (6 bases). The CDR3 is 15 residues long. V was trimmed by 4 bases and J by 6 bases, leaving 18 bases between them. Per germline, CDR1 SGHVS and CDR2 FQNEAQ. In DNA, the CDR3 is TGTGCCAGCAGCTACTCCCTCAGCAGGGGAAATGGCTACACCTTC. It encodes CASSYSLSRGNGYTF.

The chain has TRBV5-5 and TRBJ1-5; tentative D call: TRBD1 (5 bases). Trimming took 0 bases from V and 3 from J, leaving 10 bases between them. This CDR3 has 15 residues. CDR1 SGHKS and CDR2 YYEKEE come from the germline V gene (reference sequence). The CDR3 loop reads CASSLGDSYNQPQHF. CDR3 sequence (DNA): TGTGCCAGCAGCTTGGGTGACAGTTACAATCAGCCCCAGCATTTT.

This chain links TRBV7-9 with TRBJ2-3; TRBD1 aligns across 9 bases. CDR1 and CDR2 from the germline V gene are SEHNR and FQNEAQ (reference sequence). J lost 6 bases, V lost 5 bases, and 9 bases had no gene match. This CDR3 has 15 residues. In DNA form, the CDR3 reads TGTGCCAGCAGCACGATACAGGGGGCTGGGGATACGCAGTATTTT. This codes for CASSTIQGAGDTQYF.

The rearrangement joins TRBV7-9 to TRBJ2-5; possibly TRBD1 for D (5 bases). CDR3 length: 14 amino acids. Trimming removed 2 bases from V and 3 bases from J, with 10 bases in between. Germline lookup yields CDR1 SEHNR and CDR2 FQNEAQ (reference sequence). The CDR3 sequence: CASSLMVGEETQYF. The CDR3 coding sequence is TGTGCCAGCAGCTTAATGGTAGGGGAAGAGACCCAGTACTTC. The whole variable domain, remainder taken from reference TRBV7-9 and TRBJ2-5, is DTGVSQNPRHKITKRGQNVTFRCDPISEHNRLYWYRQTLGQGPEFLTYFQNEAQLEKSRLLSDRFSAERPKGSFSTLEIQRTEQGDSAMYLCASSLMVGEETQYFGPGTRLLVL.

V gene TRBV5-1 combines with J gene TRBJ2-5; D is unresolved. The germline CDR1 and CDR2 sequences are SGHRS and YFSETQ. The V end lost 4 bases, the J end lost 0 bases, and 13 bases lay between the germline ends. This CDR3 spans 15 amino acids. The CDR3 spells CASSLTNLNQETQYF. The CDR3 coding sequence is TGCGCCAGCAGCCTAACTAATCTGAACCAAGAGACCCAGTACTTC.

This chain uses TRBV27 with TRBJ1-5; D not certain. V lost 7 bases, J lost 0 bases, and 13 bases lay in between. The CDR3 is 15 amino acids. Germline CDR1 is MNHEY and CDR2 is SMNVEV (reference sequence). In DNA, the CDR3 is TGTGCCAGCAATGCCGGGATCGGTAGCAATCAGCCCCAGCATTTT. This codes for CASNAGIGSNQPQHF.

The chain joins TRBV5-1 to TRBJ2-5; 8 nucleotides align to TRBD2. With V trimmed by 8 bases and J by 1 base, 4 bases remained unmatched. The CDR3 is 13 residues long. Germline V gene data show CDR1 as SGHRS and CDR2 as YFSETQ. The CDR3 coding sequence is TGCGCCAGTGGGGCGGGAGGCCAAGAGACCCAGTACTTC. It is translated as CASGAGGQETQYF.

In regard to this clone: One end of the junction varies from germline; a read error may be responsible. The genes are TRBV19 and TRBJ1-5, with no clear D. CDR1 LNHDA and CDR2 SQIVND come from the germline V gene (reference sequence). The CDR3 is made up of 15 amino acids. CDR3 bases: TGTGCCAGTAATATAATGGGCGCTTTCAATCAGCCCCAGCATTTT. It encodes CASNIMGAFNQPQHF.

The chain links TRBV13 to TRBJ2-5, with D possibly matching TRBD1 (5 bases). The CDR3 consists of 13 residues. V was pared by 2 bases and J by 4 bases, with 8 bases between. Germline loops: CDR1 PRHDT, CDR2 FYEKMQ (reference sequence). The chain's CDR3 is CASSLTGSETQYF. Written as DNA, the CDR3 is TGTGCCAGCAGCTTAACAGGATCAGAGACCCAGTACTTC. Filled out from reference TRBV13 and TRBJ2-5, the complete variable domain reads AAGVIQSPRHLIKEKRETATLKCYPIPRHDTVYWYQQGPGQDPQFLISFYEKMQSDKGSIPDRFSAQQFSDYHSELNMSSLELGDSALYFCASSLTGSETQYFGPGTRLLVL.